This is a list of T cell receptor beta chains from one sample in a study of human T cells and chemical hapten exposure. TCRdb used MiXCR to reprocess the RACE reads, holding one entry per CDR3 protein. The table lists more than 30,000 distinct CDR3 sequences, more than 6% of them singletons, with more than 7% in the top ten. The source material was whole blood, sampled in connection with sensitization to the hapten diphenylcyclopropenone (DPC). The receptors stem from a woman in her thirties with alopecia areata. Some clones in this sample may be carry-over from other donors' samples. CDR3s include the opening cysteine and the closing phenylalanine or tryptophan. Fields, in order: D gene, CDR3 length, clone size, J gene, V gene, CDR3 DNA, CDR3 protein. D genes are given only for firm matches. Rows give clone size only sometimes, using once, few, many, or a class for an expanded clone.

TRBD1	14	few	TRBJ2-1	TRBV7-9	TGTGCCAGCACAACCCGGGACAGCTACAATGAGCAGTTCTTC	CASTTRDSYNEQFF
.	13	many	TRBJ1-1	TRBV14	TGTGCCAGCAGCCAGGGCATGAACACTGAAGCTTTCTTT	CASSQGMNTEAFF
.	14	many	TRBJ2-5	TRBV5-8	TGTGCCAGCAGCTTCCACGCTGGGGTTGAGACCCAGTACTTC	CASSFHAGVETQYF
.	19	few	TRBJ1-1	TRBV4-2	TGTGCCAGCAGCCCCAGAAAAGGAAGGGGGGCGTATGAGAAGTCTGAAGCTTTCTTT	CASSPRKGRGAYEKSEAFF
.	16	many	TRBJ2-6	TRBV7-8	TGTGCCAGCAGCTTTTCAGGGGCCTCTGGGGCCAACGTCCTGACTTTC	CASSFSGASGANVLTF
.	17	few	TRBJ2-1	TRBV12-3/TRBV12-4	TGTGCCAGCAGTTTGAAACTGGGGACCAAACCAAACAATGAGCAGTTCTTC	CASSLKLGTKPNNEQFF
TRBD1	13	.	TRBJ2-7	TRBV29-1	TGCAGCGTTGGCTCAGGGGGCGCCGCCGAGCAGTACTTC	CSVGSGGAAEQYF
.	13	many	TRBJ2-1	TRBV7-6	TGTGCCAGCAGCTTAGCAGGGGGGGCTGAGCAGTTCTTC	CASSLAGGAEQFF
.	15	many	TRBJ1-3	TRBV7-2	TGTGCCAGCAGCTCGTTAGCGGGGTATGGAAACACCATATATTTT	CASSSLAGYGNTIYF
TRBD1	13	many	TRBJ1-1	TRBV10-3	TGTGCCATCAGTTTGCAGGGGGACACTGAAGCTTTCTTT	CAISLQGDTEAFF
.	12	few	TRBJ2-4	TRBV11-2	TGTGCCAGCAGGACGGGGGAAAACATTCAGTACTTC	CASRTGENIQYF
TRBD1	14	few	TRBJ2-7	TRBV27	TGTGCCAGCAGTTTGGGGGACAGGGGGCGCGAGCAGTACTTC	CASSLGDRGREQYF
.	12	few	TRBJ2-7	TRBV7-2	TGTGCCAGCAGCTTTCAGGGTTACGGGCAGTACTTC	CASSFQGYGQYF
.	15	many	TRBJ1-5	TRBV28	TGTGCCAGCAGTTTGAGGGGGGCTGGCAATCAGCCCCAGCATTTT	CASSLRGAGNQPQHF
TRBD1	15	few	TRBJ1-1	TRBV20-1	TGCAGTGCTACCGGACAGGGAGCGAGGGGCACTGAAGCTTTCTTT	CSATGQGARGTEAFF
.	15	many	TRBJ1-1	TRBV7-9	TGTGCCAGCAGCTTAGATTGGAACACGAACACTGAAGCTTTCTTT	CASSLDWNTNTEAFF
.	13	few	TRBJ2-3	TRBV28	TGTGCCAGCAGTAAGACAGGTTCGGATACGCAGTATTTT	CASSKTGSDTQYF
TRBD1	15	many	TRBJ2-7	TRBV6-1	TGTGCCAGCAGGGAATATGACAGGGTAGAGTACGAGCAGTACTTC	CASREYDRVEYEQYF
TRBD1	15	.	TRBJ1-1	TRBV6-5	TGTGCCAGCAGAGAACAGGGGGCCCTAAACACTGAAGCTTTCTTT	CASREQGALNTEAFF
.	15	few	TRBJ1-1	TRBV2	TGTGCCAGCAGTGAAAAGTCAGGTATGAACACTGAAGCTTTCTTT	CASSEKSGMNTEAFF
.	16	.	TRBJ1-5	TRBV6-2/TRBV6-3	TGTGCCAGCAGTTACTCGAGCAGGGCTGGCAATCAGCCCCAGCATTTT	CASSYSSRAGNQPQHF
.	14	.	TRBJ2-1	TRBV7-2	TGTGCCAGCAGCCAGAATCGCGCCTACAATGAGCAGTTCTTC	CASSQNRAYNEQFF